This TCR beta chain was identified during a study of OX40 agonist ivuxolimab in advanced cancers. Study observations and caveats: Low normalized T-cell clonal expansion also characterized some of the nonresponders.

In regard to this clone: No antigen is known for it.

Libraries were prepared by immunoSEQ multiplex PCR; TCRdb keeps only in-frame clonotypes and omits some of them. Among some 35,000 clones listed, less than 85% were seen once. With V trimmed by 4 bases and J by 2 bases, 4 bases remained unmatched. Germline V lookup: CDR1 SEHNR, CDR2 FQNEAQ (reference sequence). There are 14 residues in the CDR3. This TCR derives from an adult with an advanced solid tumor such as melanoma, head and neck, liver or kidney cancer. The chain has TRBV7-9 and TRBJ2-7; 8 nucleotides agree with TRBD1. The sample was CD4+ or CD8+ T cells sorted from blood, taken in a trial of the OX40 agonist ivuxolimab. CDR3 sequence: CASSSGQGPYEQYF. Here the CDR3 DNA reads TGTGCCAGCAGCTCTGGACAGGGCCCCTACGAGCAGTACTTC. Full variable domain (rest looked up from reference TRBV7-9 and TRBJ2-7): DTGVSQNPRHKITKRGQNVTFRCDPISEHNRLYWYRQTLGQGPEFLTYFQNEAQLEKSRLLSDRFSAERPKGSFSTLEIQRTEQGDSAMYLCASSSGQGPYEQYFGPGTRLTVT.